Presented here are 25 T cell receptor beta chains from one specimen sequenced in a study of cytomegalovirus exposure and HLA in healthy donors. With 60 Vbeta and 13 Jbeta primers, the PCR was carried out. The data were produced by immunoSEQ multiplex PCR, yet TCRdb's version contains in-frame clones alone and is incomplete. The sample has about 100,000 clones; about 70% are singletons. The sequencing input was PBMCs. The receptors were gathered from a woman aged 40-49 years in good health and CMV-seronegative.

The J gene is TRBJ2-2, the V gene TRBV6-1, with a weak D call TRBD2 (6 bases). Germline-derived CDR1 and CDR2 are MNHNS and SASEGT. V gave up 6 bases and J gave up 8 bases, with 13 bases separating them. CDR3 length equals 13 residues. The CDR3 nucleotides read TGTGCCAGCAGAAAGGAGGGGAGAGGGGAGCTGTTTTTT. Encoded protein: CASRKEGRGELFF.

Of note for this clone: Compared with germline, one end of the junction differs, possibly owing to a read error. The chain is built from TRBV7-9 and TRBJ2-5, with D maybe TRBD1 (6 bases). The CDR3 sequence is 14 residues long. CDR1 SEHNR and CDR2 FQNEAQ come from the germline V gene (reference sequence). This chain's CDR3 is CSSSLGSGVGTQYF. Written as DNA, the CDR3 is TGTTCCAGCAGCTTAGGGTCAGGGGTGGGGACCCAGTACTTC.

J is TRBJ2-5 and V is TRBV4-1; D might be TRBD2 (6 bases). With the DNA end fitting TRBJ2-7 better, the J assignment may be wrong. The CDR3 contains 16 residues. Germline CDR1 reads MGHRA; CDR2 reads YSYEKL. The CDR3 sequence: CASSQEAGTGFYEQYF. CDR3 nucleotides: TGCGCCAGCAGCCAAGAGGCGGGAACGGGGTTCTACGAGCAGTACTTC.

A word on this clone: Sequence at one end of the junction differs from germline and may be a read error. The rearrangement uses TRBV7-7 and TRBJ2-5, with D perhaps TRBD2 (5 bases). There are 15 residues in the CDR3. CDR1 and CDR2 (germline): SSHAT, FNYEAQ (reference sequence). CDR3 nucleotides: TGTGCTAGCAGCACCCAGGCCCTAGCACAAGAGACCCAGTACTTC. Protein: CASSTQALAQETQYF.

The chain carries TRBV28 and TRBJ2-7; 9 bases align to TRBD2. Germline loops: CDR1 MDHEN, CDR2 SYDVKM. CDR3 length equals 14 residues. The ends lost 9 bases at V and 2 bases at J; junction bases unmatched: 8. In DNA, the CDR3 is TGTGCCAGTAGGTGGGCGGGAGGGCCCTACGAGCAGTACTTC. Its protein product is CASRWAGGPYEQYF. The entire variable domain, with the rest obtained from reference TRBV28 and TRBJ2-7, is as follows: DVKVTQSSRYLVKRTGEKVFLECVQDMDHENMFWYRQDPGLGLRLIYFSYDVKMKEKGDIPEGYSVSREKKERFSLILESASTNQTSMYLCASRWAGGPYEQYFGPGTRLTVT.

V gene TRBV5-1 combines with J gene TRBJ1-2; D possibly corresponds to TRBD1 (5 bases). The germline V gene has CDR1 SGHRS and CDR2 YFSETQ. V lost 0 bases and J lost 2, with 8 bases in between. The CDR3 length is 14 residues. The CDR3 sequence: CASSLGRVNYGYTF. The DNA for the CDR3 is TGCGCCAGCAGCTTGGGCAGGGTCAACTATGGCTACACCTTC.

The CDR3 reads CASSYGTEAMSYTF. Written as DNA, the CDR3 is TGTGCCAGCAGTTACGGGACAGAAGCTATGAGCTACACCTTC. V and J are TRBV6-5 and TRBJ1-2; 7 bases match TRBD1. CDR3 length: 14 amino acids. V gave up 2 bases and J gave up 9 bases; unmatched junction bases: 9. Germline CDR1 is MNHEY and CDR2 is SVGAGI.

The chain joins TRBV28 to TRBJ2-7; no clear D. The V gene's germline CDR1 is MDHEN and CDR2 SYDVKM. V was clipped by 8 bases and J by 3 bases, with 11 bases between them. The CDR3 runs 12 residues. The CDR3 region has the DNA TGTGCCAGCCACTCGACACGCTACGAGCAGTACTTC. This sequence encodes CASHSTRYEQYF.

J is TRBJ1-4 and V is TRBV20-1; D remains ambiguous. CDR1 and CDR2 from the germline V gene are DFQATT and SNEGSKA (reference sequence). The CDR3 sequence is 11 residues long. V was trimmed by 3 bases and J by 7 bases, leaving 6 bases between them. DNA for the CDR3: TGCAGTGCTAGTCTTATTGAAAAACTGTTTTTT. The encoded protein is CSASLIEKLFF.

The chain has TRBV6-5 and TRBJ2-7, with 8 bases that match TRBD1. V lost 6 bases and J lost 1; bases outside the gene matches: 5. The CDR3 has 14 amino acids. CDR1 and CDR2 from the germline V gene are MNHEY and SVGAGI. The CDR3 DNA reads as TGTGCCAGCAGCGAGACAGGGGAGTCCTACGAGCAGTACTTC. It codes for CASSETGESYEQYF.

This chain connects TRBV6-1 to TRBJ2-7, with D maybe TRBD1 (6 bases). Trimming left V 6 bases short and J 7 bases short, with 19 bases between. Looked up from germline, CDR1 is MNHNS and CDR2 is SASEGT. The CDR3 loop spans 14 amino acids. CDR3 region: CASSPWTDIREQYF. The DNA for the CDR3 is TGTGCCAGCAGCCCCTGGACAGATATTAGAGAGCAGTACTTC.

The chain links TRBV28 to TRBJ2-5, with D possibly matching TRBD2 (6 bases). V lost 6 bases, J lost 2 bases, and 13 bases lay in between. The germline V gene has CDR1 MDHEN and CDR2 SYDVKM. CDR3 length: 14 amino acids. In DNA form, the CDR3 reads TGTGCCAGCAGGCCCGGAGGGCCGCAAGAGACCCAGTACTTC. Translation gives CASRPGGPQETQYF.

The rearrangement joins TRBV6-5 to TRBJ2-3, with 8 positions matching TRBD1. Trimming removed 6 bases from V and 5 bases from J; junction bases left unmatched: 7. The germline gives CDR1 MNHEY, CDR2 SVGAGI. The CDR3 is 14 amino acids. The CDR3 reads CASREDRVKDTQYF. CDR3 in DNA: TGTGCCAGCAGAGAGGACAGGGTTAAAGATACGCAGTATTTT.

This clone was seen once. The chain is built from TRBV6-1 and TRBJ2-7; 7 positions agree with TRBD1. The V and J ends lost 4 bases and 3 bases, in that order; junction bases with no gene match: 6. The V gene's germline CDR1 is MNHNS and CDR2 SASEGT. The CDR3 is made up of 14 amino acids. This CDR3 reads CASSGGTAVYEQYF. The CDR3, as DNA: TGTGCCAGCAGTGGAGGGACAGCAGTCTACGAGCAGTACTTC.

The chain combines TRBV27 with TRBJ2-1, with a possible D match to TRBD1 (6 bases). The CDR3 spans 14 residues. CDR1 and CDR2 from the germline V gene are MNHEY and SMNVEV (reference sequence). The V gene lost 8 bases and the J gene lost 4 bases, with 15 bases spanning the gap. Written as DNA, the CDR3 is TGTGCCAGCGCTCCAGGGACAACTTACAATGAGCAGTTCTTC. It encodes CASAPGTTYNEQFF.

The table lists this clone with a few counts. The chain uses TRBV10-3 and TRBJ1-5; D unresolved. CDR3 size: 16 residues. V was clipped by 3 bases and J by 2 bases, with 14 bases between them. CDR1 is ENHRY and CDR2 is SYGVKD in the germline V gene. The CDR3 region is CAISDRFKAGNQPQHF. CDR3 nucleotide sequence: TGTGCCATCAGTGACAGGTTCAAAGCGGGCAATCAGCCCCAGCATTTT.

This chain uses TRBV7-9 with TRBJ2-7; perhaps TRBD2 as D (6 bases). CDR1 is SEHNR and CDR2 is FQNEAQ in the germline V gene (reference sequence). This CDR3 contains 14 residues. The V end was cut by 5 bases, the J end by 4 bases, with 15 bases between. CDR3 residues: CASSPNWGGYEQYF. The CDR3 DNA reads as TGTGCCAGCAGCCCCAACTGGGGAGGTTACGAGCAGTACTTC.

The chain couples TRBV10-3 to TRBJ2-1, with TRBD1 matching over 9 bases. V dropped 6 bases and J dropped 7; count of bases not matched to a gene: 7. This CDR3 is built from 14 residues. Germline V gives CDR1 ENHRY, CDR2 SYGVKD. The CDR3 nucleotides are TGTGCCATCAGGACAGGGGGTTTGAGTAATGAGCAGTTCTTC. Amino acids: CAIRTGGLSNEQFF.

Regarding this clone: A junction end diverges from the germline sequence, so it may reflect a read error. Other DNA variants within this sample encode the same CDR3. The chain uses TRBV7-9 and TRBJ2-7; 7 bases line up with TRBD1. Germline V gives CDR1 SEHNR, CDR2 FQNEAQ (reference sequence). The CDR3 length is 14 residues. The chain's CDR3 is CSSSLAGGPYEQYF. CDR3 DNA: TGTTCCAGCAGCTTAGCAGGGGGACCCTACGAGCAGTACTTC.

V is TRBV9 and J is TRBJ2-3, with D possibly being TRBD2 (5 bases). V was clipped by 2 bases and J by 6 bases, with 16 bases between them. In germline, CDR1 is SGDLS, CDR2 YYNGEE. There are 15 residues in the CDR3. The CDR3 DNA sequence: TGTGCCAGCAGCGTTGAAGGACTTCTGGCCGATACGCAGTATTTT. This sequence encodes CASSVEGLLADTQYF.

The V gene is TRBV7-2, the J gene TRBJ2-5; 13 nucleotides agree with TRBD2. This CDR3 is 15 amino acids long. V shed 5 bases and J 5 bases; nucleotides not matched to a gene: 5. Germline V gene lookup returns CDR1 SGHTA and CDR2 FQGNSA. The CDR3 reads CASSRGLAGWETQYF. For the CDR3, the DNA is TGTGCCAGCAGCCGGGGACTAGCGGGGTGGGAGACCCAGTACTTC.

This chain's CDR3 is CASSQDAQLLYEQYF. CDR3 bases: TGCGCCAGCAGCCAAGATGCCCAACTCCTATACGAGCAGTACTTC. This chain links TRBV4-3 with TRBJ2-7; the D is unclear. With 0 bases removed from V and 4 bases from J, the gap between germline ends came to 13 bases. The CDR3 is 15 amino acids. Germline V gene data show CDR1 as LGHNA and CDR2 as YSLEER.

The chain carries TRBV10-3 and TRBJ2-7, with 9 bases lining up with TRBD2. This CDR3 region has 17 residues. Germline V gives CDR1 ENHRY, CDR2 SYGVKD. V dropped 4 bases and J dropped 3; count of bases not matched to a gene: 13. DNA for the CDR3: TGTGCCATCAGTGGTACGGCTAGCGGGGAGGGTTTCTACGAGCAGTACTTC. As protein: CAISGTASGEGFYEQYF.

The chain employs TRBV7-2 and TRBJ2-7; a weak D match, TRBD1 (6 bases). Germline lookup yields CDR1 SGHTA and CDR2 FQGNSA. V lost 5 bases and J lost 2, with 16 bases in between. This CDR3 is built from 15 residues. CDR3 sequence reads: CASSPNRVGPYEQYF. CDR3 nucleotides: TGTGCCAGCAGCCCGAACAGGGTCGGTCCCTACGAGCAGTACTTC.

This clone was picked up a small number of times. The chain carries TRBV25-1 and TRBJ1-1; TRBD1 might be the D (6 bases). Trimming removed 8 bases at V and 1 base at J, with 11 bases between. Germline V gene sequence: CDR1 MGHDK, CDR2 SYGVNS. The CDR3 is 13 amino acids. CDR3: CASRGQENTEAFF. CDR3 bases: TGTGCCAGCCGGGGACAAGAGAACACTGAAGCTTTCTTT. Combining the CDR3 with reference TRBV25-1 and TRBJ1-1 gives the whole variable domain EADIYQTPRYLVIGTGKKITLECSQTMGHDKMYWYQQDPGMELHLIHYSYGVNSTEKGDLSSESTVSRIRTEHFPLTLESARPSHTSQYLCASRGQENTEAFFGQGTRLTVV.